The clone carrying this T cell receptor (beta chain) was detected a few times. Its antigen is currently unknown. These data come from a study of blood T cells in healthy people across ages. Findings and limits, study-wide: Total diversity from one million sequenced T cells was likely underestimated.

The germline V gene has CDR1 LGHNA and CDR2 YNFKEQ. The CDR3 is 16 amino acids. V dropped 3 bases and J dropped 2 bases, with 14 bases sitting between them. Together with a sample-barcoded 5' primer, a J-beta primer mix was included in a second PCR lasting about 7 to 11 cycles. TCRdb reprocessed the 5' RACE reads with MiXCR, giving one entry per CDR3 protein. The sample lists roughly 680,000 distinct CDR3 sequences, around half occurring once. This chain joins TRBV4-2 and TRBJ2-1, with D possibly TRBD2 on 6 matching bases. The receptor's source is a woman aged 55-69 years in good health. What was sequenced was blood. The CDR3 spells CASSQFRDSPYNEQFF. The CDR3, as DNA: TGTGCCAGCAGCCAGTTCCGGGACTCCCCCTACAATGAGCAGTTCTTC.